This T cell receptor beta chain was captured by sequencing in a study of vaccination and CD4 T cells after COVID-19 (dated by TCRdb to the early 2020s). About the full investigation: Convalescent patients had a positive SARS-CoV-2 result on nasal swab PCR, and of these patients, several had mild disease and one had severe disease. Post-vaccine blood samples were collected a median of approximately eleven weeks after the second vaccine dose, ranging from about 12 to 241 days. Two doses of either the Pfizer-BioNTech BNT162b2 vaccine (n=8) or the Moderna mRNA-1273 vaccine (n=2) were administered to participants. In over 8 COVID-19 convalescent patients and a few infection-naive healthy vaccine recipients, researchers compared the spike-specific CD4+ TCR repertoire from before mRNA vaccination with the repertoire from after. Post-COVID blood samples were collected from convalescent patients a median of roughly 100 days after diagnosis, with a range of about 35 to 180 days. The convalescent cohort comprised six males and four females, including two Hispanic individuals, seven Caucasians, two Asians and one multiracial person.

The convalescent patients' positive SARS-CoV-2 PCR tests fell between March and December 2020, which was before the Alpha, Beta and Delta variants emerged in the United States. PBMCs were separated from whole blood using Ficoll-Paque Plus gradient centrifugation and then either used fresh or cryopreserved at -140C. Comment on this clonotype: The clone's antigen remains unknown. The input lacks base qualities; no much larger clone sits a single base away.

The method was PCR. TCRdb lists the instrument as Illumina iSeq 100. The original methods were these. Non-productive sequences were filtered out, and CDR3s that did not start with C, did not end with F or W, or were shorter than 7 amino acids were discarded. Using R version 3.6.1, CDR3 homology was evaluated through Levenshtein distances (stringdist) along with unrooted phylogenetic trees (ape). TCRdb ran its own pipeline on the public reads, namely fastp trimming at Q25 and MiXCR clone calling, and kept in-frame beta chains. Rows are combined by CDR3 protein, so each entry shows the most common genes and DNA. These V and J calls derive from TCRdb rather than the authors' analysis. For this sample there are 15,000 to 20,000 distinct CDR3 sequences; around two thirds appear just once. The ten most abundant clones make up more than 0.95% of the sample. What the authors observed across the whole study: The study included relatively few convalescent patients and did not analyze early timepoints after natural infection. In convalescent patients, a median roughly 86% of post-vaccine SARS-CoV-2-reactive clones were detected only after vaccination, suggesting vaccine-specific priming. Of the vaccine-specific clones in convalescent patients, 304 of 307, or nearly all, reacted only to SARS-CoV-2 spike and did not cross-react with common cold coronaviruses. Although the median number of SARS-CoV-2-reactive clonotypes went up from around 20 after infection to 38 after vaccination, the increase was not significant.

The CDR3 spans 12 residues, from the cysteine through the phenylalanine. The kept DNA is CDR3 alone, 36 bases in frame from the first base. The germline V gene provides CDR1 SQVTM and CDR2 ANQGSEA. At the junction V is shortened by 6 bases and J by 5 bases; bases outside the gene matches: 5. The sequences come from CD4+ T cells from blood, collected after SARS-CoV-2 vaccination. This clonotype was sampled from a human donor who had recovered from COVID-19. This sequence uses TRBV29-1 and TRBJ2-7; 9 central nucleotides agree with TRBD1. The encoded CDR3 is CSVGQGTHEQYF. Read as DNA, the sequence is TGCAGCGTGGGACAGGGAACGCACGAGCAGTACTTC.